This TCR beta chain was captured in a study of Graves' ophthalmopathy and Graves' hyperthyroidism. Amplifying from RNA transcripts, the study obtained TCR beta CDR3 regions. In the first round, RT-PCR was carried out with HTBI primers, and a multiplex PCR formed the second round. TCRdb reanalysed the multiplex PCR reads using MiXCR and keeps one entry per CDR3 protein. The repertoire holds about 590,000 distinct CDR3 sequences, with approximately 35% as singletons. J gave up 8 bases and V 8 bases, and 11 bases lay outside the gene matches. This CDR3 comprises 12 residues. From germline, CDR1 is SQVTM and CDR2 ANQGSEA. This clonotype was recorded at least ten times. Additional autoimmune diseases, uncontrolled infections, pregnancy or lactation disqualified patients.

V is TRBV29-1 and J is TRBJ1-2; 7 positions agree with TRBD1. The sequence came from an adult man with Graves' hyperthyroidism. The sample comprised peripheral blood or thyroid tissue (not recorded which). This CDR3 reads CSLRQGQGGYTF. As DNA, the CDR3 is TGCAGCTTAAGACAGGGACAAGGGGGCTACACCTTC.